This T cell receptor beta chain was identified in a study of human T cells and chemical hapten exposure. TCRdb reanalysed the RACE reads using MiXCR and keeps one entry per CDR3 protein. The sample has roughly 98,000 distinct CDR3 sequences, roughly 12% seen once. The CDR3 covers 18 residues. Documented time point: patch test 1, 2 weeks after DPC sensitization. This sample's treatment: therapeutic diphenylcyclopropenone sensitization with weekly scalp DPC. There are many counts of this clonotype. The chain couples TRBV21-1 to TRBJ2-1; the D call in the table, TRBD2, was not verified against the DNA. TRBV21-1 is marked as a pseudogene. This clonotype was obtained from a woman aged 40 to 49 with alopecia areata. Some clones in this sample may be carry-over from other donors' samples. Here the sequenced sample was whole blood, taken in connection with sensitization to the hapten diphenylcyclopropenone (DPC). The CDR3, as DNA: TGTGCCAGCCCCAAACTCGGGGGGGGACTCCCCTCCTACAATGAGCAGTTCTTC. Amino acids: CASPKLGGGLPSYNEQFF.